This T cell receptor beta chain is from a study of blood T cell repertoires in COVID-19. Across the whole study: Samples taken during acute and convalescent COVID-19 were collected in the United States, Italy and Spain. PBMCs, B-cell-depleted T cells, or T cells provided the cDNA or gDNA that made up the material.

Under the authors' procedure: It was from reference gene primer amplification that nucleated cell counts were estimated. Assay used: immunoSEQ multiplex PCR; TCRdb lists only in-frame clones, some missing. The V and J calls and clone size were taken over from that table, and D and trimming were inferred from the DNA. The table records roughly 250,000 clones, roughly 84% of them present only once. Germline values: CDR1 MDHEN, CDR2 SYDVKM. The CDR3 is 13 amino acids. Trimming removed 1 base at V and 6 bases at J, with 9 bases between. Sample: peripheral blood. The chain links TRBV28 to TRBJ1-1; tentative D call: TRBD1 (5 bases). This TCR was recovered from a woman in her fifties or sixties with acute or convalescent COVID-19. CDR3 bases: TGTGCCAGCAGTTTATCAGGGCAACCTGAAGCTTTCTTT. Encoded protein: CASSLSGQPEAFF.